These 9 T cell receptor beta chains share one sample of origin, sequenced in a study of T cell clones after liver transplantation. TCRdb's table, derived via immunoSEQ multiplex PCR, lists solely in-frame clones and lacks some. The sample holds tens of thousands of clones, 60% to 80% seen once. The sample here was CD4+ T cells from blood, taken before liver transplant. The receptors come from a human donor who received a liver transplant.

This chain joins TRBV19 and TRBJ2-5; a possible D gene is TRBD1 (6 bases). Germline loops: CDR1 LNHDA, CDR2 SQIVND (reference sequence). The V and J ends lost 10 bases and 1 base respectively, with 13 bases between them. The CDR3 totals 13 residues. The CDR3 loop is CATSGHFQETQYF. DNA for the CDR3: TGTGCCACTTCGGGACACTTCCAAGAGACCCAGTACTTC. The entire variable domain, with the rest obtained from reference TRBV19 and TRBJ2-5, is as follows: DGGITQSPKYLFRKEGQNVTLSCEQNLNHDAMYWYRQDPGQGLRLIYYSQIVNDFQKGDIAEGYSVSREKKESFPLTVTSAQKNPTAFYLCATSGHFQETQYFGPGTRLLVL.

The table lists this clone with a few counts. J is TRBJ2-7 and V is TRBV27, with a weak D call TRBD1 (5 bases). The germline V gene encodes CDR1 MNHEY and CDR2 SMNVEV (reference sequence). The V gene lost 3 bases and the J gene lost 6 bases, with 12 bases spanning the gap. The CDR3 has 13 residues. For the CDR3, the DNA is TGTGCCAGCAGTTTTTCAGGGCCCGGCGAGCAGTACTTC. The encoded protein is CASSFSGPGEQYF.

This chain connects TRBV28 to TRBJ1-1; D gene uncertain. Trimming stripped 6 bases from V and 9 bases from J, with 17 bases between. This CDR3 has 13 amino acids. Germline loops: CDR1 MDHEN, CDR2 SYDVKM. CDR3 nucleotides: TGTGCCAGCAGGACCCCTAGATACATAAAAGCTTTCTTT. Translation: CASRTPRYIKAFF.

The chain joins TRBV28 to TRBJ1-2; D perhaps matches TRBD1 (5 bases). Germline CDR1 is MDHEN and CDR2 is SYDVKM. V dropped 7 bases and J dropped 4 bases, with 7 bases sitting between them. There are 11 residues in the CDR3. CDR3 in DNA: TGTGCCAGCAAGCAGGGCTATGGCTACACCTTC. Protein sequence: CASKQGYGYTF.

The rearrangement links TRBV27 to TRBJ2-7; TRBD1 aligns across 9 bases. The CDR3 covers 13 residues. Germline V gene sequence: CDR1 MNHEY, CDR2 SMNVEV (reference sequence). Trimming took 10 bases from V and 3 from J; bases not matched to a gene: 7. The CDR3 is CATRRTGVYEQYF. CDR3 coding DNA: TGTGCCACCAGACGGACAGGGGTCTACGAGCAGTACTTC.

The chain has TRBV9 and TRBJ2-3, with 7 bases that match TRBD2. The V and J ends lost 7 bases and 5 bases, in that order; junction bases with no gene match: 1. The CDR3 has 11 residues. CDR1 SGDLS and CDR2 YYNGEE come from the germline V gene. CDR3 coding DNA: TGTGCCAGCGGGGGGGGAGATACGCAGTATTTT. Its translation: CASGGGDTQYF.

The chain is built from TRBV18 and TRBJ1-6; 7 bases are shared with TRBD1. This CDR3 contains 13 residues. The V segment lost 5 bases and the J segment 6 bases; nucleotides outside the gene matches: 1. CDR1 and CDR2 from the germline V gene are KGHSH and LQKENI. CDR3 sequence: CASSGDSNSPLHF. The DNA of the CDR3 is TGTGCCAGCTCAGGGGACAGTAATTCACCCCTCCACTTT.

The CDR3, as DNA: TGTGCCAGCAGCCAGGGGGCTAACTATGGCTACACCTTC. Translated: CASSQGANYGYTF. The V gene is TRBV6-4, the J gene TRBJ1-2; 7 bases are shared with TRBD1. J was trimmed by 0 bases and V by 6 bases; bases with no gene match: 1. Germline CDR1 and CDR2: MRHNA and SNTAGT. CDR3 length: 13 amino acids.

This clone was seen a few times. CDR3 sequence: CASSPRSSGVTYEQYF. In nucleotides, the CDR3 is TGTGCCAGCAGCCCGAGGTCGAGCGGGGTGACCTACGAGCAGTACTTC. This chain joins TRBV6-6 and TRBJ2-7; 7 bases fit TRBD2. This CDR3 is built from 16 residues. The germline CDR1 and CDR2 sequences are MNHNY and SVGAGI (reference sequence). The ends lost 6 bases at V and 2 bases at J; junction bases unmatched: 13.